The 17 T cell receptor beta chains presented below share a single source sample, sequenced in a study of T cell responses to AZD1222 COVID-19 vaccine (dated by TCRdb to about 2021). Receptors were amplified or captured by the immunoSEQ multiplex PCR assay. TCRdb limited this immuneACCESS table to in-frame rearrangements with V and J called. A share of clones is missing; checked studies link under half to unresolved V genes, and the rest is unexplained. The sample includes roughly 180,000 clones, with almost 95% observed a single time. 7.5% to 10% of the sample comes from the top ten. Per the publication, the time point label means: baseline before first vaccination. Material: peripheral blood, obtained on day 0 of AZD1222 vaccination. Receptor source: an adult in good health.

The chain uses TRBV27 and TRBJ1-6; D might be TRBD1 (6 bases). Germline CDR1 and CDR2: MNHEY and SMNVEV (reference sequence). The CDR3 has 15 amino acids. V was cut by 2 bases and J by 7 bases, with 12 bases left in between. CDR3 coding DNA: TGTGCCAGCAGTTTAAGCGACAGGTCAAATTCACCCCTCCACTTT. Residues: CASSLSDRSNSPLHF.

This chain uses TRBV24-1 with TRBJ1-1; the D gene is possibly TRBD1 (6 bases). This CDR3 spans 12 amino acids. The ends were cut back, 0 bases at V and 10 bases at J, with 8 bases in the middle. The V gene's germline CDR1 is KGHDR and CDR2 SFDVKD. CDR3 sequence (DNA): TGTGCCACCAGTGATTTGGGGGGCTTAGCTTTCTTT. The encoded protein is CATSDLGGLAFF.

The table lists this clone with a count of one. This sequence joins TRBV4-2 and TRBJ1-1; D is unclear. Per the germline V gene, CDR1 is LGHNA and CDR2 is YNFKEQ. The CDR3 contains 16 residues. V lost 0 bases and J 0 bases, leaving 11 bases between the germline ends. The CDR3 here is CASSQDRSRLNTEAFF. The CDR3 region has the DNA TGTGCCAGCAGCCAAGACAGAAGCAGGCTGAACACTGAAGCTTTCTTT.

V gene TRBV9 combines with J gene TRBJ2-7; no clear D gene. Germline-derived CDR1 and CDR2 are SGDLS and YYNGEE. The CDR3 totals 13 residues. Trimming took off 2 bases at V and 2 bases at J, with 8 bases between the two ends. CDR3 coding DNA: TGTGCCAGCAGCGTCACGGGTACCTACGAGCAGTACTTC. Amino acid sequence: CASSVTGTYEQYF.

This chain links TRBV6-5 with TRBJ1-2; D remains unclear. The CDR3 is 14 residues long. CDR1 MNHEY and CDR2 SVGAGI come from the germline V gene. V lost 11 bases and J lost 1, with 17 bases in between. The CDR3 nucleotides are TGTGCCTCTGAGGGTGGCGGATTTAACTATGGCTACACCTTC. Translating it yields CASEGGGFNYGYTF.

The chain recombines TRBV2 with TRBJ2-3; 8 nucleotides agree with TRBD2. Trimming took 6 bases from V and 3 from J; bases not matched to a gene: 8. Germline V gives CDR1 SNHLY, CDR2 FYNNEI. The CDR3 is 15 amino acids. This CDR3 reads CASRGGRSETDTQYF. The CDR3 region has the DNA TGTGCCAGCAGAGGCGGGAGGTCGGAAACAGATACGCAGTATTTT.

The rearrangement uses TRBV27 and TRBJ2-2, with TRBD2 matching 12 bases. J was trimmed by 9 bases and V by 6 bases; bases with no gene match: 5. From germline, CDR1 is MNHEY and CDR2 SMNVEV (reference sequence). The CDR3 runs 14 residues. Here the CDR3 reads CASSTSGRHRELFF. The CDR3 DNA reads TGTGCCAGCAGCACTAGCGGGAGGCACCGGGAGCTGTTTTTT.

V gene TRBV5-4 combines with J gene TRBJ2-7; no definite D call. The CDR3 length is 14 residues. CDR1 SGHNT and CDR2 YYREEE come from the germline V gene (reference sequence). Trimming pared 0 bases from V and 7 bases from J, leaving 14 bases between. CDR3 protein: CASSLGPYDLEQYF. The CDR3 nucleotides read TGTGCCAGCAGCTTGGGGCCTTATGACTTGGAGCAGTACTTC.

The CDR3 reads CSGRLAGGYEQYF. As DNA, the CDR3 is TGCAGCGGCCGACTAGCGGGGGGGTACGAGCAGTACTTC. V and J are TRBV29-1 and TRBJ2-7; 14 positions match TRBD2. The CDR3 extends over 13 amino acids. The V gene's germline CDR1 is SQVTM and CDR2 ANQGSEA. V lost 7 bases to trimming and J lost 4 bases; unmatched junction nucleotides: 3.

V gene TRBV21-1 combines with J gene TRBJ2-3; the DNA was not used to check the table's D call, TRBD2. TRBV21-1 is labeled a pseudogene. This CDR3 spans 15 amino acids. CDR3 sequence: CASSSREGGTDTQYF. The CDR3, as DNA: TGTGCCAGCAGCTCGCGGGAGGGAGGGACAGATACGCAGTATTTT.

V and J are TRBV27 and TRBJ1-2, with no clear D. The CDR3 is made up of 15 amino acids. Germline CDR1 reads MNHEY; CDR2 reads SMNVEV (reference sequence). Trimming shortened V by 0 bases and J by 1 base, and 9 bases separated the two germline ends. In DNA, the CDR3 is TGTGCCAGCAGTTTATCGGGCGGGGTTAACTATGGCTACACCTTC. Translating it yields CASSLSGGVNYGYTF.

The chain employs TRBV7-3 and TRBJ2-3; D is uncertain. The V gene lost 4 bases and the J gene lost 6 bases, with 14 bases spanning the gap. Germline CDR1 and CDR2: SGHTA and FQGTGA. The CDR3 is made up of 14 amino acids. The CDR3 DNA follows: TGTGCCAGCAGCTCCGACACGGCGCGGGATACGCAGTATTTT. This encodes CASSSDTARDTQYF. Full variable domain (outside the CDR3, taken from reference TRBV7-3 and TRBJ2-3): GAGVSQTPSNKVTEKGKYVELRCDPISGHTALYWYRQSLGQGPEFLIYFQGTGAADDSGLPNDRFFAVRPEGSVSTLKIQRTERGDSAVYLCASSSDTARDTQYFGPGTRLTVL.

The sample holds one count of this clone. The V call is TRBV19, the J call TRBJ2-1, with 8 nucleotides matching TRBD2. V was pared by 7 bases and J by 0 bases, with 5 bases of the junction left unmatched. CDR1 is LNHDA and CDR2 is SQIVND in the germline V gene (reference sequence). The CDR3 length is 15 residues. The CDR3 sequence: CASMGTSTSYNEQFF. Here the CDR3 DNA reads TGTGCCAGTATGGGGACTAGTACCTCCTACAATGAGCAGTTCTTC.

This clone has only a few counts. The rearrangement uses TRBV6-2 or TRBV6-3 and TRBJ2-7; TRBD2 agrees at 7 bases. The length of the CDR3 is 14 residues. The V and J ends lost 4 bases and 4 bases, in that order; junction bases with no gene match: 7. Per the germline V gene, CDR1 is MNHEY and CDR2 is SVGEGT. CDR3: CASSSGGSGYEQYF. CDR3 sequence (DNA): TGTGCCAGCAGTTCAGGCGGGAGTGGGTACGAGCAGTACTTC.

This clone was observed a single time. This chain links TRBV6-5 with TRBJ1-2, with D unclear. The V gene's germline CDR1 is MNHEY and CDR2 SVGAGI. The CDR3 extends over 12 amino acids. V was clipped by 6 bases and J by 4 bases, with 9 bases between them. This CDR3 reads CASSPGPYGYTF. CDR3 DNA sequence: TGTGCCAGCAGCCCCGGACCCTATGGCTACACCTTC.

The V gene is TRBV5-1, the J gene TRBJ2-3; TRBD2 matches 12 bases. CDR1 and CDR2 from the germline V gene are SGHRS and YFSETQ. This CDR3 has 16 residues. After removal of 0 bases from V and 6 bases from J, the junction contained 5 bases not matched to a gene. The CDR3 sequence: CASSLDSLAGGDTQYF. The CDR3 DNA reads as TGCGCCAGCAGCTTGGATTCCCTAGCGGGAGGGGATACGCAGTATTTT.

V and J are TRBV7-3 and TRBJ2-6; D possibly matches TRBD1 or TRBD2 (5 bases each). There are 15 residues in the CDR3. Germline CDR1 reads SGHTA; CDR2 reads FQGTGA. Between the trimmed V and J ends, which lost 5 bases and 2 bases, there was a span of 10 bases. The CDR3 spells CASSNRDPGANVLTF. As DNA, the CDR3 is TGTGCCAGCAGCAATAGGGACCCTGGGGCCAACGTCCTGACTTTC.